This T cell receptor (beta chain) was sequenced in a study of T cell responses to AZD1222 COVID-19 vaccine. Study as a whole: Pooled together were second doses at about 4 or about 12 weeks. Findings and caveats of the study: The span of vaccine-associated CD4 TCRs extended across spike, with dominance at 160-218 and 743-854. Baseline seropositivity occurred in only a handful of AZD1222 recipients. A mostly white British donor set with more females was recruited, and clonal diversity was possibly underestimated.

V shed 4 bases and J 11 bases; nucleotides not matched to a gene: 9. The CDR3 sequence is 14 residues long. Germline V gene lookup returns CDR1 SGDLS and CDR2 YYNGEE. Sequencing used immunoSEQ multiplex PCR; TCRdb keeps in-frame clones, though not all of them. The sample contains 140,000 or so clones, over 75% of which appear only once. Concerning this clone: What it binds is not known.

The V gene is TRBV9, the J gene TRBJ1-5, with 10 bases fitting TRBD1. The source of this sequence is an adult in good health. Specimen: peripheral blood, collected on day 0 of AZD1222 vaccination. CDR3 in amino acids: CASSPRTGGGSQHF. The CDR3 nucleotides are TGTGCCAGCAGCCCGCGGACAGGGGGGGGGTCCCAGCATTTT.